This entry lists 21 T cell receptor beta chains sequenced from one sample in a study of T cell responses to AZD1222 COVID-19 vaccine. Only in-frame clones appear in the TCRdb table, and some are missing; sequencing was by immunoSEQ multiplex PCR. The sample has about 160,000 clones, around 95% seen once. The sequenced sample was peripheral blood, obtained on day 0 of AZD1222 vaccination. These receptors were collected from an adult in good health.

The chain combines TRBV19 with TRBJ2-6; no clear D gene. CDR3 length: 15 residues. V was shortened by 4 bases and J by 2 bases, with 9 bases between the two germline ends. CDR1 is LNHDA, CDR2 SQIVND, per germline (reference sequence). As DNA, the CDR3 is TGTGCCAGTAGTACCCCCGGCCCTGGGGCCAACGTCCTGACTTTC. Its protein is CASSTPGPGANVLTF.

This chain joins TRBV5-6 and TRBJ1-6; D possibly corresponds to TRBD1 (6 bases). Trimming cost V 0 bases and J 10 bases, with 11 bases left between them. CDR3 length: 14 amino acids. Germline CDR1 is SGHDT and CDR2 is YYEEEE. CDR3: CASSLERGKSPLHF. DNA of the CDR3: TGTGCCAGCAGCTTGGAGAGGGGGAAGTCACCCCTCCACTTT.

The chain carries TRBV10-3 and TRBJ1-6, with D perhaps TRBD1 (6 bases). The CDR3 sequence is 13 residues long. V was trimmed by 6 bases and J by 4 bases, leaving 7 bases between them. The germline V gene has CDR1 ENHRY and CDR2 SYGVKD. The CDR3 sequence is CAIRDSYNSPLHF. The CDR3 DNA reads TGTGCCATCAGGGACAGTTATAATTCACCCCTCCACTTT.

This clone appeared a single time. The junction departs from germline at one end; a sequencing error may be responsible. The rearrangement joins TRBV3-1 (or the pseudogene TRBV3-2) to TRBJ1-2; 7 bases are a match to TRBD1. Germline CDR1 LGHDT, CDR2 YNNKEL (reference sequence). The CDR3 length is 14 residues. CDR3 DNA sequence: TGTGCCAGCACCCAACAGGGGAGCGACTATGGCTACACCTTC. This gives the protein CASTQQGSDYGYTF.

The J gene is TRBJ1-6, the V gene TRBV2; D is ambiguous. The CDR3 is 15 residues long. The V and J ends lost 8 bases and 3 bases respectively, with 14 bases between them. The germline V gene encodes CDR1 SNHLY and CDR2 FYNNEI. For the CDR3, the DNA is TGTGCCAGCTTCCCTCTGACGGTCTATAATTCACCCCTCCACTTT. Protein product: CASFPLTVYNSPLHF.

The gene calls are TRBV2 and TRBJ2-5; D possibly corresponds to TRBD1 (6 bases). V dropped 5 bases and J dropped 0 bases, with 19 bases sitting between them. Germline CDR1 reads SNHLY; CDR2 reads FYNNEI. The length of the CDR3 is 17 residues. The CDR3 DNA reads TGTGCCAGCAGTACGGGACCAACAGGGAAGGACCAAGAGACCCAGTACTTC. It translates to CASSTGPTGKDQETQYF.

The chain recombines TRBV27 with TRBJ1-2; D remains unclear. CDR1 and CDR2 from the germline V gene are MNHEY and SMNVEV (reference sequence). CDR3 length equals 14 residues. Deletions cut 2 bases from V and 4 bases from J, with 11 bases between. The CDR3 coding sequence is TGTGCCAGCAGTTTAAATCGGGCTTTCTATGGCTACACCTTC. This gives the protein CASSLNRAFYGYTF.

The rearrangement uses TRBV10-2 and TRBJ1-2, with D possibly being TRBD1 (5 bases). With 9 bases removed from V and 8 bases from J, the gap between germline ends came to 19 bases. The CDR3 is 13 amino acids. Germline CDR1 and CDR2: WSHSY and SAAADI. DNA of the CDR3: TGCGCCAGTTCTCCCGGGCAGGGAGGAGGCTACACCTTC. This sequence encodes CASSPGQGGGYTF.

V gene TRBV28 combines with J gene TRBJ2-7; 9 bases are a match to TRBD2. The CDR3 has 13 residues. V shed 5 bases, J shed 5 bases, and the junction held 4 bases outside the gene matches. Germline CDR1 MDHEN, CDR2 SYDVKM. The CDR3 loop is CASSAGGLDEQYV. As DNA, the CDR3 is TGTGCCAGCAGTGCGGGGGGGCTCGACGAGCAGTACGTC.

The V and J genes are TRBV2 and TRBJ2-5; the D is unclear. Germline V gene lookup returns CDR1 SNHLY and CDR2 FYNNEI. The length of the CDR3 is 13 residues. V lost 7 bases and J 2 bases, leaving 11 bases between the germline ends. The CDR3 DNA sequence: TGTGCCAGCAACGAAGGGTATCAAGAGACCCAGTACTTC. Protein sequence: CASNEGYQETQYF.

This chain uses TRBV7-3 with TRBJ2-1, with D possibly TRBD2 on 5 matching bases. The V gene lost 1 base and the J gene lost 10 bases, with 17 bases spanning the gap. Germline V gene sequence: CDR1 SGHTA, CDR2 FQGTGA. There are 15 residues in the CDR3. The CDR3 sequence: CASSLRGLALGEQFF. The CDR3 DNA sequence: TGTGCCAGCAGCTTAAGAGGGCTAGCTCTAGGGGAGCAGTTCTTC. Looking up the rest from reference TRBV7-3 and TRBJ2-1 gives the full variable domain: GAGVSQTPSNKVTEKGKYVELRCDPISGHTALYWYRQSLGQGPEFLIYFQGTGAADDSGLPNDRFFAVRPEGSVSTLKIQRTERGDSAVYLCASSLRGLALGEQFFGPGTRLTVL.

J is TRBJ2-7 and V is TRBV10-3; 11 positions agree with TRBD2. The CDR3 extends over 15 amino acids. J was trimmed by 2 bases and V by 3 bases; bases with no gene match: 3. Germline loops: CDR1 ENHRY, CDR2 SYGVKD. Here the CDR3 reads CAISDGTSGAYEQYV. The CDR3 DNA reads TGTGCCATCAGTGATGGGACTAGCGGAGCCTACGAGCAGTACGTC.

The chain employs TRBV7-2 and TRBJ2-1; D remains ambiguous. Trimming shortened V by 8 bases and J by 7 bases, and 15 bases separated the two germline ends. CDR3 length equals 13 residues. CDR1 SGHTA and CDR2 FQGNSA come from the germline V gene. This chain's CDR3 is CASGRMDSNEQFF. The CDR3 nucleotides are TGTGCCAGCGGCCGTATGGATAGTAATGAGCAGTTCTTC. Looking up the rest from reference TRBV7-2 and TRBJ2-1 gives the full variable domain: GAGVSQSPSNKVTEKGKDVELRCDPISGHTALYWYRQSLGQGLEFLIYFQGNSAPDKSGLPSDRFSAERTGGSVSTLTIQRTQQEDSAVYLCASGRMDSNEQFFGPGTRLTVL.

This chain joins TRBV30 and TRBJ1-1; D is unresolved. Trimming removed 7 bases at V and 0 bases at J, with 9 bases between. The CDR3 covers 12 residues. Germline assignment: CDR1 GTSNPN and CDR2 SVGIG (reference sequence). The CDR3 region has the DNA TGTGCCTCCGGAATCCTGAACACTGAAGCTTTCTTT. Amino acids: CASGILNTEAFF. Variable domain in full (rest from reference TRBV30 and TRBJ1-1): SQTIHQWPATLVQPVGSPLSLECTVEGTSNPNLYWYRQAAGRGLQLLFYSVGIGQISSEVPQNLSASRPQDRQFILSSKKLLLSDSGFYLCASGILNTEAFFGQGTRLTVV.

The CDR3 DNA sequence: TGCGCCAGCAGCTGGGCTACGGCAGATACGCAGTATTTT. Translation gives CASSWATADTQYF. The chain uses TRBV5-1 and TRBJ2-3; D remains ambiguous. The V and J ends lost 3 bases and 4 bases respectively, with 9 bases between them. Per the germline V gene, CDR1 is SGHRS and CDR2 is YFSETQ. The CDR3 is 13 residues long.

There are a few counts of this clone. The rearrangement uses TRBV27 and TRBJ2-5, with D perhaps matching TRBD2 (5 bases). The CDR3 runs to 13 residues. Per the germline V gene, CDR1 is MNHEY and CDR2 is SMNVEV (reference sequence). V lost 2 bases and J lost 4, with 8 bases in between. This CDR3 is CASSLARGETQYF. Written as DNA, the CDR3 is TGTGCCAGCAGTTTAGCACGGGGAGAGACCCAGTACTTC.

The CDR3, as DNA: TGTGCCAGCTCGACAGGGGCAGCAGATACGCAGTATTTT. Residues: CASSTGAADTQYF. The chain recombines TRBV7-3 with TRBJ2-3, with 8 bases that match TRBD1. V lost 8 bases to trimming and J lost 4 bases; unmatched junction nucleotides: 5. Germline CDR1 is SGHTA and CDR2 is FQGTGA. The CDR3 covers 13 residues.

This chain links TRBV7-9 with TRBJ1-1, with D possibly TRBD1 on 6 matching bases. Germline CDR1 reads SEHNR; CDR2 reads FQNEAQ (reference sequence). This CDR3 contains 14 residues. V lost 5 bases and J lost 8, with 18 bases in between. CDR3 region: CASSPISQGREAFF. CDR3 in DNA: TGTGCCAGCAGCCCCATTTCTCAGGGGCGAGAAGCTTTCTTT.

The rearrangement joins TRBV27 to TRBJ2-3; unclear D gene. Between the trimmed V and J ends, which lost 1 base and 4 bases, there was a span of 9 bases. The CDR3 spans 14 residues. CDR1 and CDR2 (germline): MNHEY, SMNVEV (reference sequence). The CDR3 protein is CASSLYGAADTQYF. As DNA, the CDR3 is TGTGCCAGCAGTTTATACGGAGCAGCAGATACGCAGTATTTT.

The sample holds a few counts of this clone. The chain is built from TRBV9 and TRBJ1-2, with D perhaps matching TRBD1 (6 bases). Trimming pared 4 bases from V and 5 bases from J, leaving 15 bases between. This CDR3 is 14 amino acids long. Germline CDR1 is SGDLS and CDR2 is YYNGEE. DNA of the CDR3: TGTGCCAGCAGCCCCGACAGGACCCCTTATGGCTACACCTTC. Its translation: CASSPDRTPYGYTF.

This chain links TRBV29-1 with TRBJ1-2; no clear D gene. V shed 5 bases and J shed 4 bases, with 11 bases lying between them. The CDR3 consists of 12 residues. Germline loops: CDR1 SQVTM, CDR2 ANQGSEA. The CDR3 DNA sequence: TGCAGCGTTACATCGAGTCGCTATGGCTACACCTTC. The encoded protein is CSVTSSRYGYTF.